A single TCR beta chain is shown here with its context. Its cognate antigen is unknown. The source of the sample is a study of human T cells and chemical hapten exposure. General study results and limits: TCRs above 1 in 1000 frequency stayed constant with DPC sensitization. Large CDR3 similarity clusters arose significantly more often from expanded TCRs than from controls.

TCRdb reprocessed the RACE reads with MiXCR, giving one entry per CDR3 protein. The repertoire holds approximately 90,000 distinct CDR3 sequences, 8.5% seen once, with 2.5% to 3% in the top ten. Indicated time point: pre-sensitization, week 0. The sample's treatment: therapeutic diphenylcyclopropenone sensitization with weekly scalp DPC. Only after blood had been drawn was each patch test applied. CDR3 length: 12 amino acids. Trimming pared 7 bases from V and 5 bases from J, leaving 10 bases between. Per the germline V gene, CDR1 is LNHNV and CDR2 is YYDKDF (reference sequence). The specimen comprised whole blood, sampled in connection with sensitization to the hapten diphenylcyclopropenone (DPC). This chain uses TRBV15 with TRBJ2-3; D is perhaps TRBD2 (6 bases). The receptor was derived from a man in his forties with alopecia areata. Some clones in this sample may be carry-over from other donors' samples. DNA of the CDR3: TGTGCCACCACGCCGGGGGTAGATACGCAGTATTTT. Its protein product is CATTPGVDTQYF.